One sample yielded the 21 T cell receptor beta chains listed below, sequenced in a study of blood T cell repertoires in COVID-19. Assay: immunoSEQ multiplex PCR; the TCRdb copy retains only in-frame clones and omits some. The profile covers about 80,000 clones, with roughly 76% appearing a single time and 15% to 20% taken by the ten largest. Sequenced sample: peripheral blood. The receptors originated from a man between 65 and 85 years old with active or convalescent COVID-19.

This clone was picked up a small number of times. This rearrangement joins TRBV2 to TRBJ2-5, with D tentatively TRBD1 (6 bases). CDR1 and CDR2 (germline): SNHLY, FYNNEI. V lost 5 bases and J lost 5, with 15 bases in between. CDR3 length: 14 amino acids. CDR3 amino acids: CASSLTGTRETQYF. For the CDR3, the DNA is TGTGCCAGCAGTCTGACAGGCACCAGGGAGACCCAGTACTTC.

The chain links TRBV6-5 to TRBJ2-7; 7 bases line up with TRBD1. With V trimmed by 5 bases and J by 3 bases, 4 bases remained unmatched. There are 13 residues in the CDR3. Germline CDR1 MNHEY, CDR2 SVGAGI. This CDR3 reads CASSRTGYYEQYF. CDR3 in DNA: TGTGCCAGCAGTCGGACAGGTTACTACGAGCAGTACTTC.

The chain has TRBV3-1 (or the pseudogene TRBV3-2) and TRBJ2-2; D is unresolved. The CDR3 contains 19 residues. Looked up from germline, CDR1 is LGHDT and CDR2 is YNNKEL (reference sequence). V lost 3 bases to trimming and J lost 0 bases, with 20 bases between them. The CDR3 region is CASSHYPAARHANTGELFF. As DNA, the CDR3 is TGTGCCAGCAGCCACTACCCGGCCGCCAGACACGCGAACACCGGGGAGCTGTTTTTT.

The chain joins TRBV5-1 to TRBJ2-3; 9 bases fit TRBD1. Trimming took 5 bases from V and 1 from J; bases not matched to a gene: 11. This CDR3 spans 17 amino acids. The V gene's germline CDR1 is SGHRS and CDR2 YFSETQ. The CDR3 nucleotides are TGCGCCAGCAGTTTACAAACAGGGGGCGTCGGCACAGATACGCAGTATTTT. This translates into CASSLQTGGVGTDTQYF.

This chain joins TRBV21-1 and TRBJ1-1; no DNA check was done on the table's D call, TRBD1. TRBV21-1 is an annotated pseudogene. The CDR3 is 15 residues long. In nucleotides, the CDR3 is TGTGCCAGCAGCGAGGGGGACAGGGGGAACACTGAAGCTTTCTTT. Translating it yields CASSEGDRGNTEAFF.

A few counts support this clone. The V call is TRBV19, the J call TRBJ1-5; D might be TRBD1 (5 bases). With 5 bases removed from V and 0 bases from J, the gap between germline ends came to 11 bases. This CDR3 is built from 15 residues. The germline gives CDR1 LNHDA, CDR2 SQIVND (reference sequence). The CDR3 coding sequence is TGTGCCAGTAGTGCGCTCAGGGATAGCAATCAGCCCCAGCATTTT. Its protein is CASSALRDSNQPQHF.

This chain uses TRBV11-2 with TRBJ2-1, with D possibly TRBD2 on 6 matching bases. Trimming shortened V by 1 base and J by 14 bases, and 15 bases separated the two germline ends. CDR3 length: 13 residues. Looked up from germline, CDR1 is SGHAT and CDR2 is FQNNGV. CDR3: CASSLATGTPEFF. In nucleotides, the CDR3 is TGTGCCAGCAGCTTAGCTACCGGGACTCCGGAGTTCTTC.

The chain has TRBV5-1 and TRBJ2-7; D uncertain. CDR3 length: 15 residues. The V gene's germline CDR1 is SGHRS and CDR2 YFSETQ. Trimming took off 0 bases at V and 1 base at J, with 11 bases between the two ends. The CDR3 DNA reads as TGCGCCAGCAGCTTGGCTGCAGGTTGGTCCTACGAGCAGTACTTC. Protein sequence: CASSLAAGWSYEQYF. The full variable domain, completed using reference TRBV5-1 and TRBJ2-7, is KAGVTQTPRYLIKTRGQQVTLSCSPISGHRSVSWYQQTPGQGLQFLFEYFSETQRNKGNFPGRFSGRQFSNSRSEMNVSTLELGDSALYLCASSLAAGWSYEQYFGPGTRLTVT.

This clone turned up a few times. In DNA form, the CDR3 reads TGTGCCAGCTCACCCCGGGACAAAGTCTCCTACGAGCAGTACTTC. Its protein is CASSPRDKVSYEQYF. The chain carries TRBV18 and TRBJ2-7, with D perhaps matching TRBD1 (6 bases). Germline CDR1 KGHSH, CDR2 LQKENI. V lost 3 bases and J 0 bases, leaving 12 bases between the germline ends. The CDR3 length is 15 residues.

This clone was seen only a few times. This chain joins TRBV25-1 and TRBJ2-5; maybe TRBD1 (5 bases). The CDR3 length is 12 residues. The V gene's germline CDR1 is MGHDK and CDR2 SYGVNS. V gave up 4 bases and J gave up 7 bases, with 10 bases separating them. In nucleotides, the CDR3 is TGTGCCAGCAGTGCAGGGATGGGGACCCAGTACTTC. This gives the protein CASSAGMGTQYF.

This chain connects TRBV24-1 to TRBJ2-5; TRBD1 matches at 10 bases. The germline gives CDR1 KGHDR, CDR2 SFDVKD. The CDR3 length is 15 residues. Unmatched junction bases numbered 6, after V lost 4 bases and J lost 5 bases. CDR3 nucleotides: TGTGCCACCAGTGACCCGGGACAGGGGTGGGAGACCCAGTACTTC. Amino acid sequence: CATSDPGQGWETQYF.

This chain uses TRBV20-1 with TRBJ2-3; D gene ambiguous. There are 14 residues in the CDR3. Germline V gene data show CDR1 as DFQATT and CDR2 as SNEGSKA (reference sequence). V shed 3 bases and J shed 4 bases, with 14 bases lying between them. CDR3 loop: CSASSIIGADTQYF. DNA of the CDR3: TGCAGTGCTAGTTCCATCATCGGTGCAGATACGCAGTATTTT.

This sequence joins TRBV19 and TRBJ1-2, with unresolved D. Germline V lookup: CDR1 LNHDA, CDR2 SQIVND (reference sequence). Trimming left V 3 bases short and J 2 bases short, with 13 bases between. This CDR3 has 15 residues. The CDR3 DNA follows: TGTGCCAGTAGTATTAGCTGGGGAGGAAACTATGGCTACACCTTC. This sequence encodes CASSISWGGNYGYTF.

The chain is built from TRBV19 and TRBJ1-1; perhaps TRBD1 as D (5 bases). Trimming removed 5 bases from V and 5 bases from J, with 18 bases in between. This CDR3 has 15 amino acids. Per the germline V gene, CDR1 is LNHDA and CDR2 is SQIVND (reference sequence). The CDR3 spells CASSGPHRTVTEAFF. In nucleotides, the CDR3 is TGTGCCAGTAGTGGCCCTCACAGGACGGTAACTGAAGCTTTCTTT.

This clone has a handful of counts. The chain uses TRBV4-1 and TRBJ2-5, with TRBD2 matching over 8 bases. Trimming cost V 0 bases and J 2 bases; bases outside gene matches: 5. Germline V gene data show CDR1 as MGHRA and CDR2 as YSYEKL. CDR3 length: 16 residues. The CDR3 protein is CASSQDLGGGQETQYF. Written as DNA, the CDR3 is TGCGCCAGCAGCCAAGACTTAGGCGGGGGGCAAGAGACCCAGTACTTC.

The chain recombines TRBV7-3 with TRBJ2-3, with D hard to call. V gave up 2 bases and J gave up 2 bases, with 8 bases separating them. There are 14 residues in the CDR3. Germline V gene data show CDR1 as SGHTA and CDR2 as FQGTGA. CDR3 residues: CASSLSQNTDTQYF. In nucleotides, the CDR3 is TGTGCCAGCAGCTTATCACAGAACACAGATACGCAGTATTTT.

This clone came up once. The rearrangement links TRBV19 to TRBJ1-5, with 7 bases identical to TRBD1. This CDR3 comprises 16 residues. After removal of 3 bases from V and 1 base from J, the junction contained 6 bases not matched to a gene. Per the germline V gene, CDR1 is LNHDA and CDR2 is SQIVND (reference sequence). The CDR3 coding sequence is TGTGCCAGTAGTATCACCCCGACAGGGAGCAATCAGCCCCAGCATTTT. Its translation is CASSITPTGSNQPQHF.

The chain employs TRBV5-1 and TRBJ2-1, with TRBD1 identical over 7 bases. This CDR3 contains 15 residues. Germline V gives CDR1 SGHRS, CDR2 YFSETQ. V gave up 2 bases and J gave up 4 bases; unmatched junction bases: 6. CDR3 protein: CASSLFGQDYNEQFF. CDR3 DNA sequence: TGCGCCAGCAGCTTATTCGGACAGGATTACAATGAGCAGTTCTTC.

The chain joins TRBV5-1 to TRBJ2-7; 7 bases align to TRBD1. Germline loops: CDR1 SGHRS, CDR2 YFSETQ. The CDR3 has 16 residues. Losses at the gene ends were 0 bases for V and 0 bases for J; bases not matched to a gene: 6. The CDR3 spells CASSLGTGTDSYEQYF. The CDR3 nucleotides are TGCGCCAGCAGCTTGGGAACCGGGACAGACTCCTACGAGCAGTACTTC.

The rearrangement joins TRBV5-1 to TRBJ2-5, with TRBD2 matching over 7 bases. Looked up from germline, CDR1 is SGHRS and CDR2 is YFSETQ. J lost 1 base, V lost 1 base, and 1 base had no gene match. The CDR3 covers 14 residues. The CDR3 spells CASSLRGGQETQYF. The CDR3 nucleotides are TGCGCCAGCAGCTTGCGCGGGGGCCAAGAGACCCAGTACTTC.

The rearrangement links TRBV13 to TRBJ2-3; D unclear. The germline V gene encodes CDR1 PRHDT and CDR2 FYEKMQ (reference sequence). The V and J ends lost 5 bases and 1 base respectively, with 19 bases between them. The CDR3 totals 17 residues. In DNA form, the CDR3 reads TGTGCCAGCAGCACCCCGACTCACCCTTCTGGCACAGATACGCAGTATTTT. Translating gives CASSTPTHPSGTDTQYF.